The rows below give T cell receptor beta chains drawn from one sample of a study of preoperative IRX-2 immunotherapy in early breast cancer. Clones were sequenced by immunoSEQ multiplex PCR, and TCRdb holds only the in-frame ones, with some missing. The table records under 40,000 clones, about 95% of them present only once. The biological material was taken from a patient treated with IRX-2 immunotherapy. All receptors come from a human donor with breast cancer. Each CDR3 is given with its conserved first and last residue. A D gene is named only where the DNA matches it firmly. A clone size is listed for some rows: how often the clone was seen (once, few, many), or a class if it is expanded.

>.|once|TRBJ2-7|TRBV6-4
TGTGCCAGCAGTCGCAGGGTACACCACGAGCAGTACTTC
CASSRRVHHEQYF
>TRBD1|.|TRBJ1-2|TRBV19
TGTGCCAGTAGTTCCTACCTCGACAGGGAACTGAACTATGGCTACACCTTC
CASSSYLDRELNYGYTF
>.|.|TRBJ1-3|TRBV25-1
TGTGCCAGCAGTGACCTTAGGACATCAACGAACACCATATATTTT
CASSDLRTSTNTIYF
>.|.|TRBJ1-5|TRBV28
TGTGCCAGCAGTTTAGCAGGGTTGTTGGGGCCCCAGCATTTT
CASSLAGLLGPQHF
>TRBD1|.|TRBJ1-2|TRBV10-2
TGCGCCAGCCTCCGGGACAGAGCGTCTAACTATGGCTACACCTTC
CASLRDRASNYGYTF
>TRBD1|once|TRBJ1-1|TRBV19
TGTGCCAGTAGTATGGCCCCCGACAGGGCTGACACTGAAGCTTTCTTT
CASSMAPDRADTEAFF
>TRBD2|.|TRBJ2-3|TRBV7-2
TGTGCCAGCAGCTCTACTCTACTAAGCGGGAGAACAGATACGCAGTATTTT
CASSSTLLSGRTDTQYF
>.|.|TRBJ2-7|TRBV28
TGTGCCAGCAGTCAGGGGGGCCCCTACGAGCAGTACTTC
CASSQGGPYEQYF
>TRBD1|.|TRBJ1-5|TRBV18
TGTGCCAGCTCACCAGGGACAGGGGGCCAGCCCCAGCATTTT
CASSPGTGGQPQHF
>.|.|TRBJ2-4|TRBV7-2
TGTGCCAGCAGCCCAGAACCCAAAAACATTCAGTACTTC
CASSPEPKNIQYF
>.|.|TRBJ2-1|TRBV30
TGTGCCTGGAGTGAGGCAAGGAGCGATGAGCAGTTCTTC
CAWSEARSDEQFF
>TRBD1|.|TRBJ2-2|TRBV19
TGTGCCAGTAGTGCTCCCGGGACAGGGGCCTTCGGGGAGCTGTTTTTT
CASSAPGTGAFGELFF
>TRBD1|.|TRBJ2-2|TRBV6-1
TGTGCCAGCAGTGACAGGGGGCGCGATCGTTGGCGCACCGGGGAGCTGTTTTTT
CASSDRGRDRWRTGELFF
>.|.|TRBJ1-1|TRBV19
TGTGCCAGTAAAGTCGGTATTACTGAAGCTTTCTTT
CASKVGITEAFF
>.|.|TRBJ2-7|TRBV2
TGTGCCAGCCAGCGGAGCCGCACCACCTACGAGCAGTACTTC
CASQRSRTTYEQYF
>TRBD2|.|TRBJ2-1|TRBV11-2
TGTGCCAGCAGCTTAGGGACTAGCGGGGGGTGGCCCTACAATGAGCAGTTCTTC
CASSLGTSGGWPYNEQFF